What follows are 27 T cell receptor beta chains derived from one specimen sequenced in a study of cytomegalovirus exposure and HLA in healthy donors. PCR involved 60 Vbeta and 13 Jbeta primers. TCRdb's table, derived via immunoSEQ multiplex PCR, lists solely in-frame clones and lacks some. The sample lists some 140,000 clones, 79% occurring once. Sequenced sample: PBMCs. These receptors were obtained from a man aged 18 to 35 in good health and CMV-seronegative.

As to this clone: Other nucleotide sequences in the sample specify the same CDR3. The chain is built from TRBV30 and TRBJ1-3; perhaps TRBD1 as D (5 bases). Trimming took off 2 bases at V and 0 bases at J, with 11 bases between the two ends. This CDR3 is built from 15 residues. Germline V CDR1 and CDR2: GTSNPN, SVGIG (reference sequence). CDR3 sequence: CAWSRDSGSGNTIYF. The CDR3 DNA reads TGTGCCTGGAGTCGGGACTCCGGCTCTGGAAACACCATATATTTT. Full variable domain (outside the CDR3, taken from reference TRBV30 and TRBJ1-3): SQTIHQWPATLVQPVGSPLSLECTVEGTSNPNLYWYRQAAGRGLQLLFYSVGIGQISSEVPQNLSASRPQDRQFILSSKKLLLSDSGFYLCAWSRDSGSGNTIYFGEGSWLTVV.

The chain carries TRBV9 and TRBJ1-1; D gene unclear. CDR3 size: 15 residues. Germline-derived CDR1 and CDR2 are SGDLS and YYNGEE. Trimming removed 0 bases from V and 0 bases from J, with 9 bases in between. Here the CDR3 DNA reads TGTGCCAGCAGCGTAGGGACTATCATGAACACTGAAGCTTTCTTT. It yields the protein CASSVGTIMNTEAFF.

This sequence joins TRBV4-1 and TRBJ1-3; perhaps TRBD1 as D (5 bases). Germline V gene sequence: CDR1 MGHRA, CDR2 YSYEKL. The V end lost 4 bases, the J end lost 2 bases, and 15 bases lay between the germline ends. This CDR3 comprises 16 residues. CDR3 DNA sequence: TGCGCCAGCAGCCTAACTCGGGAGGGACCTGGAAACACCATATATTTT. Amino acids: CASSLTREGPGNTIYF.

This sequence joins TRBV27 and TRBJ1-2; the D gene is possibly TRBD1 (6 bases). Germline V gene data show CDR1 as MNHEY and CDR2 as SMNVEV (reference sequence). The CDR3 has 14 residues. Trimming stripped 2 bases from V and 4 bases from J, with 11 bases between. The CDR3 DNA reads as TGTGCCAGCAGTTTAACAGGGATGAGCTATGGCTACACCTTC. Its protein product is CASSLTGMSYGYTF.

J is TRBJ1-2 and V is TRBV7-2; no firm D call. Germline assignment: CDR1 SGHTA and CDR2 FQGNSA. The CDR3 is 15 amino acids. Trimming took off 1 base at V and 1 base at J, with 10 bases between the two ends. The CDR3 spells CASSLVPADNYGYTF. Here the CDR3 DNA reads TGTGCCAGCAGCTTAGTTCCGGCGGATAACTATGGCTACACCTTC. The whole variable domain, remainder taken from reference TRBV7-2 and TRBJ1-2, is GAGVSQSPSNKVTEKGKDVELRCDPISGHTALYWYRQSLGQGLEFLIYFQGNSAPDKSGLPSDRFSAERTGGSVSTLTIQRTQQEDSAVYLCASSLVPADNYGYTFGSGTRLTVV.

The chain carries TRBV19 and TRBJ2-6; the D gene is possibly TRBD1 (7 bases). This CDR3 contains 15 residues. With 5 bases removed from V and 2 bases from J, the gap between germline ends came to 10 bases. Germline lookup yields CDR1 LNHDA and CDR2 SQIVND (reference sequence). The DNA of the CDR3 is TGTGCCAGTAGTGCCAGGGGGGCTGGGGCCAACGTCCTGACTTTC. Protein sequence: CASSARGAGANVLTF.

This clone was counted a single time. J is TRBJ2-5 and V is TRBV5-1; 10 bases agree with TRBD2. The J segment lost 4 bases and the V segment lost 0 bases, leaving 6 bases of the junction unmatched. The length of the CDR3 is 16 residues. Germline V CDR1 and CDR2: SGHRS, YFSETQ. The CDR3 sequence is CASSLEASGGSETQYF. The CDR3 DNA follows: TGCGCCAGCAGCTTGGAAGCTAGCGGGGGTTCAGAGACCCAGTACTTC.

The chain has TRBV7-9 and TRBJ2-1, with D possibly TRBD2 on 6 matching bases. Trimming pared 4 bases from V and 10 bases from J, leaving 20 bases between. CDR1 is SEHNR, CDR2 FQNEAQ, per germline (reference sequence). This CDR3 is built from 15 residues. CDR3 residues: CASSSYSAGLGEQFF. The CDR3 DNA reads TGTGCCAGCAGCTCATACTCGGCGGGGCTTGGGGAGCAGTTCTTC.

This sequence joins TRBV15 and TRBJ2-1; tentative D call: TRBD2 (7 bases). Germline assignment: CDR1 LNHNV and CDR2 YYDKDF (reference sequence). Trimming cost V 0 bases and J 8 bases, with 17 bases left between them. This CDR3 contains 16 residues. CDR3 in DNA: TGTGCCACCAGCAGAGATCTTGGGGGGGCAGGCGATGAGCAGTTCTTC. Amino acid sequence: CATSRDLGGAGDEQFF. The full variable domain, its missing parts supplied by reference TRBV15 and TRBJ2-1, is DAMVIQNPRYQVTQFGKPVTLSCSQTLNHNVMYWYQQKSSQAPKLLFHYYDKDFNNEADTPDNFQSRRPNTSFCFLDIRSPGLGDTAMYLCATSRDLGGAGDEQFFGPGTRLTVL.

The rearrangement joins TRBV9 to TRBJ1-2; the match to TRBD1 covers 7 bases. The CDR3 has 17 residues. The V segment lost 4 bases and the J segment 1 base; nucleotides outside the gene matches: 13. Germline-derived CDR1 and CDR2 are SGDLS and YYNGEE. In nucleotides, the CDR3 is TGTGCCAGCAGCCCACGACAGGGCCCGTTAAATAACTATGGCTACACCTTC. Protein sequence: CASSPRQGPLNNYGYTF. The whole variable domain, filled in from reference TRBV9 and TRBJ1-2, reads DSGVTQTPKHLITATGQRVTLRCSPRSGDLSVYWYQQSLDQGLQFLIQYYNGEERAKGNILERFSAQQFPDLHSELNLSSLELGDSALYFCASSPRQGPLNNYGYTFGSGTRLTVV.

The chain employs TRBV5-1 and TRBJ2-3; TRBD2 might be the D (6 bases). Trimming stripped 0 bases from V and 3 bases from J, with 14 bases between. Germline V lookup: CDR1 SGHRS, CDR2 YFSETQ. The CDR3 is 16 residues long. In nucleotides, the CDR3 is TGCGCCAGCAGCTTGGCCGGGGCGGGGCCTACAGATACGCAGTATTTT. It codes for CASSLAGAGPTDTQYF. Full variable domain (remainder filled in from reference TRBV5-1 and TRBJ2-3): KAGVTQTPRYLIKTRGQQVTLSCSPISGHRSVSWYQQTPGQGLQFLFEYFSETQRNKGNFPGRFSGRQFSNSRSEMNVSTLELGDSALYLCASSLAGAGPTDTQYFGPGTRLTVL.

The chain is built from TRBV25-1 and TRBJ2-5, with TRBD1 matching 8 bases. This CDR3 comprises 14 residues. V lost 3 bases, J lost 5 bases, and 5 bases stayed unmatched. Germline lookup yields CDR1 MGHDK and CDR2 SYGVNS. The CDR3, as DNA: TGTGCCAGCAGTGAGGACAGGGTACGGGAGACCCAGTACTTC. It yields the protein CASSEDRVRETQYF. The full variable domain, with the rest looked up from reference TRBV25-1 and TRBJ2-5, is EADIYQTPRYLVIGTGKKITLECSQTMGHDKMYWYQQDPGMELHLIHYSYGVNSTEKGDLSSESTVSRIRTEHFPLTLESARPSHTSQYLCASSEDRVRETQYFGPGTRLLVL.

V usage is TRBV15 and J usage is TRBJ2-3, with 9 bases identical to TRBD2. The CDR3 runs to 16 residues. Germline V gene sequence: CDR1 LNHNV, CDR2 YYDKDF (reference sequence). The J segment lost 1 base and the V segment lost 2 bases, leaving 4 bases of the junction unmatched. In nucleotides, the CDR3 is TGTGCCACCAGCAGAACTGCTAGCGGGGGCACAGATACGCAGTATTTT. This translates into CATSRTASGGTDTQYF. The variable domain in full, completed from reference TRBV15 and TRBJ2-3, reads DAMVIQNPRYQVTQFGKPVTLSCSQTLNHNVMYWYQQKSSQAPKLLFHYYDKDFNNEADTPDNFQSRRPNTSFCFLDIRSPGLGDTAMYLCATSRTASGGTDTQYFGPGTRLTVL.

This clone was recorded only once. The rearrangement uses TRBV5-4 and TRBJ2-2; no clear D. Germline CDR1 and CDR2: SGHNT and YYREEE (reference sequence). The germline V and J ends were trimmed by 2 bases and 0 bases, with 8 bases remaining between them. There are 15 residues in the CDR3. The CDR3 sequence: CASSLLTSNTGELFF. Here the CDR3 DNA reads TGTGCCAGCAGCTTATTAACTTCGAACACCGGGGAGCTGTTTTTT.

This chain links TRBV30 with TRBJ1-6, with TRBD1 identical over 10 bases. CDR1 and CDR2 from the germline V gene are GTSNPN and SVGIG (reference sequence). V lost 3 bases and J lost 10; bases outside the gene matches: 9. This CDR3 spans 15 amino acids. CDR3 coding DNA: TGTGCCTGGAGGAGAAGGGACAGGGGTGAATCACCCCTCCACTTT. Its translation is CAWRRRDRGESPLHF.

The chain recombines TRBV19 with TRBJ1-6; 11 bases fit TRBD1. The CDR3 consists of 15 residues. V lost 5 bases and J lost 9; bases outside the gene matches: 6. Per germline, CDR1 LNHDA and CDR2 SQIVND (reference sequence). The CDR3: CASSLTGTGGSPLHF. The DNA of the CDR3 is TGTGCCAGTAGTCTCACCGGGACAGGGGGTTCACCCCTCCACTTT. Full variable domain (rest looked up from reference TRBV19 and TRBJ1-6): DGGITQSPKYLFRKEGQNVTLSCEQNLNHDAMYWYRQDPGQGLRLIYYSQIVNDFQKGDIAEGYSVSREKKESFPLTVTSAQKNPTAFYLCASSLTGTGGSPLHFGNGTRLTVT.

The J gene is TRBJ1-4, the V gene TRBV5-1, with a possible D match to TRBD1 (5 bases). Between the trimmed V and J ends, which lost 2 bases and 3 bases, there was a span of 8 bases. This CDR3 is 14 amino acids long. Looked up from germline, CDR1 is SGHRS and CDR2 is YFSETQ. The chain's CDR3 is CASSFGGSNEKLFF. CDR3 in DNA: TGCGCCAGCAGCTTCGGGGGGTCTAATGAAAAACTGTTTTTT.

This clone appeared once. CDR3 region: CASSLLATGGYNQPQHF. For the CDR3, the DNA is TGTGCCAGCTCACTCTTGGCTACAGGGGGGTACAATCAGCCCCAGCATTTT. The chain joins TRBV18 to TRBJ1-5, with TRBD1 matching over 8 bases. The CDR3 extends over 17 amino acids. The trim removed 4 bases at V and 3 bases at J, leaving 11 bases unmatched. Germline V gives CDR1 KGHSH, CDR2 LQKENI.

V usage is TRBV19 and J usage is TRBJ2-7; 7 bases match TRBD1. CDR3 length: 14 residues. In germline, CDR1 is LNHDA, CDR2 SQIVND (reference sequence). With 3 bases clipped from V and 4 bases from J, the junction kept 6 bases outside the gene matches. This CDR3 reads CASSIRDRRYEQYF. CDR3 DNA: TGTGCCAGTAGTATCCGGGACAGAAGGTACGAGCAGTACTTC.

This rearrangement joins TRBV6-5 to TRBJ2-2; 7 positions agree with TRBD1. Germline assignment: CDR1 MNHEY and CDR2 SVGAGI. V gave up 6 bases and J gave up 6 bases; unmatched junction bases: 10. The CDR3 sequence is 15 residues long. CDR3: CASRPLRGQAGELFF. The CDR3 region has the DNA TGTGCCAGCAGACCCCTGAGGGGGCAGGCCGGGGAGCTGTTTTTT.

The rearrangement links TRBV7-3 to TRBJ1-1; no clear D gene. V lost 0 bases and J 5 bases, leaving 7 bases between the germline ends. This CDR3 spans 13 amino acids. Germline lookup yields CDR1 SGHTA and CDR2 FQGTGA. In nucleotides, the CDR3 is TGTGCCAGCAGCTTAACGCCGAGAACTGAAGCTTTCTTT. Amino acids: CASSLTPRTEAFF.

This clone has just one count. V usage is TRBV19 and J usage is TRBJ1-2; no clear D gene. Germline assignment: CDR1 LNHDA and CDR2 SQIVND (reference sequence). The CDR3 has 16 residues. Trimming took 2 bases from V and 5 from J, leaving 18 bases between them. The CDR3 loop is CASSINSSPNSYGYTF. The CDR3, as DNA: TGTGCCAGTAGTATAAACAGTTCTCCAAACTCTTATGGCTACACCTTC.

J is TRBJ1-1 and V is TRBV19; 9 nucleotides agree with TRBD1. The J segment lost 1 base and the V segment lost 6 bases, leaving 3 bases of the junction unmatched. CDR1 is LNHDA, CDR2 SQIVND, per germline (reference sequence). The CDR3 is made up of 14 amino acids. CDR3 residues: CASSTTGGNTEAFF. The CDR3 bases are TGTGCCAGTAGCACGACAGGGGGGAACACTGAAGCTTTCTTT. Full variable domain (outside the CDR3, taken from reference TRBV19 and TRBJ1-1): DGGITQSPKYLFRKEGQNVTLSCEQNLNHDAMYWYRQDPGQGLRLIYYSQIVNDFQKGDIAEGYSVSREKKESFPLTVTSAQKNPTAFYLCASSTTGGNTEAFFGQGTRLTVV.

The chain joins TRBV16 to TRBJ2-3; 7 bases fit TRBD1. Germline CDR1 reads KGHSY; CDR2 reads FQNENV. V lost 1 base and J lost 0; bases outside the gene matches: 7. This CDR3 region has 17 residues. CDR3 sequence reads: CASSQYPGTASTDTQYF. The CDR3 region has the DNA TGTGCCAGCAGCCAATATCCCGGGACAGCTAGCACAGATACGCAGTATTTT.

V is TRBV6-1 and J is TRBJ1-6; TRBD1 agrees at 7 bases. Germline V gene data show CDR1 as MNHNS and CDR2 as SASEGT. J was trimmed by 9 bases and V by 0 bases; bases with no gene match: 5. This CDR3 is built from 15 residues. For the CDR3, the DNA is TGTGCCAGCAGTGAAGCCGACAGGGTTAGTTCACCCCTCCACTTT. Its translation is CASSEADRVSSPLHF.

The chain links TRBV5-1 to TRBJ1-1; D is unresolved. Between the trimmed V and J ends, which lost 4 bases and 6 bases, there was a span of 13 bases. CDR1 is SGHRS, CDR2 YFSETQ, per germline. The CDR3 spans 13 residues. As DNA, the CDR3 is TGCGCCAGCAGCATATCAAGAGGTGCTGAAGCTTTCTTT. It yields the protein CASSISRGAEAFF.

This rearrangement joins TRBV7-2 to TRBJ2-3, with 8 bases that match TRBD2. CDR1 is SGHTA, CDR2 FQGNSA, per germline. This CDR3 has 17 residues. V lost 4 bases and J lost 0; bases outside the gene matches: 9. The CDR3 loop is CASSSPVLAGSTDTQYF. In DNA form, the CDR3 reads TGTGCCAGCAGCTCCCCCGTCCTAGCGGGTAGCACAGATACGCAGTATTTT.